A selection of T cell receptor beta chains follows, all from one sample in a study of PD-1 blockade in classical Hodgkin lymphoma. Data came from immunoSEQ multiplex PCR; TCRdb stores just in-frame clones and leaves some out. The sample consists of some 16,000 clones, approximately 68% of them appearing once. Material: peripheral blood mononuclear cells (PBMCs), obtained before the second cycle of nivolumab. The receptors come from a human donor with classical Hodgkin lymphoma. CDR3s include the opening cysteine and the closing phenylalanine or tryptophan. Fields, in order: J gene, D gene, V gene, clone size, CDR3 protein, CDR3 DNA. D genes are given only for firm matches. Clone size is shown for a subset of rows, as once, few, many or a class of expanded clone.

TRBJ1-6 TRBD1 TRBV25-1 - CASTPGQGVLFNSPLHF TGTGCCAGTACGCCGGGACAGGGGGTCTTATTTAATTCACCCCTCCACTTT
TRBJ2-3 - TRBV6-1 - CASSEETASWDTQYF TGTGCCAGCAGTGAGGAAACGGCTAGCTGGGATACGCAGTATTTT
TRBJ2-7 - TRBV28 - CASSPFTSPPYEQYF TGTGCCAGCAGTCCCTTTACCTCTCCTCCCTACGAGCAGTACTTC
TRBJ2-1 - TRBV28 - CASRLMTLHNEQFF TGTGCCAGCAGGCTCATGACTTTGCATAATGAGCAGTTCTTC
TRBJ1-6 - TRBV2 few CASTRAWPGVSSPLHF TGTGCCAGCACCCGAGCCTGGCCGGGTGTAAGTTCACCCCTCCACTTT
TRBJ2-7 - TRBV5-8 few CASSLTRGAYEQYF TGTGCCAGCAGCTTGACAAGGGGAGCCTACGAGCAGTACTTC
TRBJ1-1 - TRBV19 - CASSSSGVNTEAFF TGTGCCAGTAGTTCTTCAGGAGTGAACACTGAAGCTTTCTTT
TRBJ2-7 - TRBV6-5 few CASSRGIPNEQYF TGTGCCAGCAGTCGTGGGATCCCCAACGAGCAGTACTTC
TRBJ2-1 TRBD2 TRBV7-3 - CASSSGLAIGPYNEQFF TGTGCCAGCAGCTCGGGACTAGCAATTGGGCCCTACAATGAGCAGTTCTTC
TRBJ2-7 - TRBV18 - CASSETSGEQYF TGTGCCAGCTCAGAGACTTCGGGCGAGCAGTACTTC
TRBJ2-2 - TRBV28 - CASSFDGYQANTGELFF TGTGCCAGCAGTTTTGACGGGTACCAAGCGAACACCGGGGAGCTGTTTTTT
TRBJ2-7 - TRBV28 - CASSLLRGGLGEQYF TGTGCCAGCAGTTTATTGAGGGGGGGGCTGGGCGAGCAGTACTTC
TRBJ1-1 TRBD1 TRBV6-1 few CASSRQGTEAFF TGTGCCAGCAGTAGACAGGGGACTGAAGCTTTCTTT
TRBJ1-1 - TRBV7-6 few CASTTAAGNTEAFF TGTGCCAGCACCACCGCGGCGGGGAACACTGAAGCTTTCTTT
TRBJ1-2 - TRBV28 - CASSSSVYGYTF TGTGCCAGCAGTTCATCGGTTTATGGCTACACCTTC
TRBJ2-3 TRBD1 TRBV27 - CASSLGDRGTDTQYF TGTGCCAGCAGTTTGGGGGACAGGGGTACAGATACGCAGTATTTT
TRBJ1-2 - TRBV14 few CASSQAARGGVDYGYTF TGTGCCAGCAGCCAAGCTGCTCGGGGAGGGGTCGACTATGGCTACACCTTC
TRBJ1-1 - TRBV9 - CASSVEGTFYGGGNTEAFF TGTGCCAGCAGCGTAGAGGGGACTTTTTATGGGGGTGGGAACACTGAAGCTTTCTTT
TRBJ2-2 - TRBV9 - CASSVGGFGELFF TGTGCCAGCAGCGTAGGAGGGTTCGGGGAGCTGTTTTTT
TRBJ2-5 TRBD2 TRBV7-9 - CASSSLGLAGVETQYF TGTGCCAGCAGCTCTTTGGGGCTAGCGGGAGTGGAGACCCAGTACTTC
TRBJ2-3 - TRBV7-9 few CASSLYLGSTDTQYF TGTGCCAGCAGCTTATACTTAGGAAGCACAGATACGCAGTATTTT
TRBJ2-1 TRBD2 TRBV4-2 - CASSQAGTSVNEQFF TGTGCCAGCAGCCAAGCCGGGACTAGTGTGAATGAGCAGTTCTTC
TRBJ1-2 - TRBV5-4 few CASSLGRTNYGYTF TGTGCCAGCAGCTTGGGCAGGACGAACTATGGCTACACCTTC
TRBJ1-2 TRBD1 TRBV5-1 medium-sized CASSYRGRETYGYTF TGCGCCAGCAGCTACAGGGGGCGCGAGACCTATGGCTACACCTTC
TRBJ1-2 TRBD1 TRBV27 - CASSGGQGGGGYTF TGTGCCAGCAGTGGGGGACAGGGGGGTGGAGGCTACACCTTC
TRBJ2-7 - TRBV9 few CASSDYRDPALNEQYF TGTGCCAGCAGCGATTACCGGGACCCGGCTTTGAACGAGCAGTACTTC
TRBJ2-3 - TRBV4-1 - CASSQVNSFTDTQYF TGCGCCAGCAGCCAAGTTAATTCGTTCACAGATACGCAGTATTTT
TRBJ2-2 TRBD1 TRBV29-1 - CSVVQGANTGELFF TGCAGCGTCGTACAGGGGGCGAACACCGGGGAGCTGTTTTTT
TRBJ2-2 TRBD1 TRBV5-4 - CASTKGAGGELFF TGTGCCAGCACTAAGGGGGCGGGCGGGGAGCTGTTTTTT
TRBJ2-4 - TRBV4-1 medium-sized CASSQDRGVGNIQYF TGCGCCAGCAGCCAAGACAGGGGGGTAGGAAACATTCAGTACTTC
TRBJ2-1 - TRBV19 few CASSIRTLYEQFF TGTGCCAGTAGTATTAGGACTCTTTATGAGCAGTTCTTC
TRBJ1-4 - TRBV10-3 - CATSTDDEKLFF TGTGCCACCTCAACCGATGATGAAAAACTGTTTTTT
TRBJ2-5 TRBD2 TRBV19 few CASSTLAGGRETQYF TGTGCCAGTAGTACTCTAGCGGGAGGGCGCGAGACCCAGTACTTC
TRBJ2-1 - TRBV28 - CASSPADRANEQFF TGTGCCAGCAGCCCCGCTGACAGAGCCAATGAGCAGTTCTTC
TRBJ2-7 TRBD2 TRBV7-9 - CASSHLGGTRPYEQYF TGTGCCAGCAGCCACCTGGGCGGGACTAGACCCTACGAGCAGTACTTC
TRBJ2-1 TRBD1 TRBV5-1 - CASSSRQGYNEQFF TGCGCCAGCAGCTCCCGACAGGGGTACAATGAGCAGTTCTTC
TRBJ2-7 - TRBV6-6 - CASKEAYEQYF TGTGCCAGCAAAGAGGCCTACGAGCAGTACTTC
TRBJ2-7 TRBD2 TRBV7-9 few CASSSGRKDEQYF TGTGCCAGCAGTAGCGGGAGAAAAGACGAGCAGTACTTC
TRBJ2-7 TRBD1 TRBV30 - CAWTGQDSYEQYF TGTGCCTGGACAGGACAGGACTCCTACGAGCAGTACTTC
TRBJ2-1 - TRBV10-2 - CASSPRRHNEQFF TGCGCCAGCAGTCCCCGGCGTCACAATGAGCAGTTCTTC
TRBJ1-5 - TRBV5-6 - CASSLRRLYSNQPQHF TGTGCCAGCAGCTTAAGGAGGCTTTATAGCAATCAGCCCCAGCATTTT
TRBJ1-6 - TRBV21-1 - CASSVRDRAGNSPLHF TGTGCCAGCAGCGTCCGGGACAGGGCCGGGAATTCACCCCTCCACTTT